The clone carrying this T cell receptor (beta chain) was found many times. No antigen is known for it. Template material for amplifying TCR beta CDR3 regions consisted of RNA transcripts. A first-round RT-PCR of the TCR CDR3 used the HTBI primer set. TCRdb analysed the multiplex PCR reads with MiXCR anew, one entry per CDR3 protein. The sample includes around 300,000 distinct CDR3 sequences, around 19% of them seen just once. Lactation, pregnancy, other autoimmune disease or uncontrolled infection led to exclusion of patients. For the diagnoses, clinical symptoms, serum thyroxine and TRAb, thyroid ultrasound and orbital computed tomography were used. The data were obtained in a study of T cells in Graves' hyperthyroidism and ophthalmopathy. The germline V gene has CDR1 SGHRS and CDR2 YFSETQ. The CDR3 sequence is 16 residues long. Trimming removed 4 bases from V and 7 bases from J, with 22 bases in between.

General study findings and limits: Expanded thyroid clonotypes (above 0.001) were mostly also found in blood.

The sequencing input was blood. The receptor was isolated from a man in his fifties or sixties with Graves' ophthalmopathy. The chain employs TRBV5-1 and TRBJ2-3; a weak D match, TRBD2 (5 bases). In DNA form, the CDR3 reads TGCGCCAGCAGCCTAGGTGGGGAGAATCCGACCTATACGCAGTATTTT. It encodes CASSLGGENPTYTQYF.